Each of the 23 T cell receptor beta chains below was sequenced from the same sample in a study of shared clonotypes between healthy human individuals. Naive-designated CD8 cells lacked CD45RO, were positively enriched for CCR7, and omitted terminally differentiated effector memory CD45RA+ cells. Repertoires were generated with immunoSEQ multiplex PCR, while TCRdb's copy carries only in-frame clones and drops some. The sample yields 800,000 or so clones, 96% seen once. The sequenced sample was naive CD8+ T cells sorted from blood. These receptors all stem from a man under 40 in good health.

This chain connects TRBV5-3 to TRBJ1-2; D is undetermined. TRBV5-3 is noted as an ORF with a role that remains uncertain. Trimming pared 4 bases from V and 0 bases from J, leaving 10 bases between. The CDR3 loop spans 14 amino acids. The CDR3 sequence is CARSQYRANYGYTF. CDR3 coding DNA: TGTGCCAGAAGCCAATACAGAGCTAACTATGGCTACACCTTC.

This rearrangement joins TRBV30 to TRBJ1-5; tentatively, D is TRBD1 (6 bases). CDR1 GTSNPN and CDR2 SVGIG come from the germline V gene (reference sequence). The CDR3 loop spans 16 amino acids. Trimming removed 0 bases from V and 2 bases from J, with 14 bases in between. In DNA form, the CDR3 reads TGTGCCTGGAGTGTACCGAGGGGGAAAGGCAATCAGCCCCAGCATTTT. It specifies CAWSVPRGKGNQPQHF.

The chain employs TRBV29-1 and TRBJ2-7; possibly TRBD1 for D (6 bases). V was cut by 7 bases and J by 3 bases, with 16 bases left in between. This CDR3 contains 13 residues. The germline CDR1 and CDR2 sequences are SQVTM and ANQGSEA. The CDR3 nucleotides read TGCAGCGCTATGGGACAACCAAACTACGAGCAGTACTTC. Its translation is CSAMGQPNYEQYF.

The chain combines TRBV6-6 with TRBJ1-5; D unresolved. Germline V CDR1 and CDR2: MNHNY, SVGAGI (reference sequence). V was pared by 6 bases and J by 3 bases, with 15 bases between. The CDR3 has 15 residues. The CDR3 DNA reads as TGTGCCAGCAGCGACCCCACAGCACTCAATCAGCCCCAGCATTTT. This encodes CASSDPTALNQPQHF.

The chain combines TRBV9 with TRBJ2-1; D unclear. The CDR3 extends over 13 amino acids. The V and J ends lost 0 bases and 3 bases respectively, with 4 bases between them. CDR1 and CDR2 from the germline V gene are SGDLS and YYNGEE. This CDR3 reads CASSVASYNEQFF. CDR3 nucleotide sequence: TGTGCCAGCAGCGTAGCTAGCTACAATGAGCAGTTCTTC.

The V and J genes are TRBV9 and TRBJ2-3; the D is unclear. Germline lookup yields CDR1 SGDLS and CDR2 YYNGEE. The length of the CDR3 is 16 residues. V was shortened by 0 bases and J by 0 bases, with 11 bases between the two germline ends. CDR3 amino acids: CASSVESRASTDTQYF. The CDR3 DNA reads TGTGCCAGCAGCGTAGAATCGCGCGCTAGCACAGATACGCAGTATTTT.

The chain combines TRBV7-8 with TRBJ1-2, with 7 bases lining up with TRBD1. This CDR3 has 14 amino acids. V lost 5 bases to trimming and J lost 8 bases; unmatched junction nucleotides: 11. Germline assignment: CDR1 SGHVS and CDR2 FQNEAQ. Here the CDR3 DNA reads TGTGCCAGCAGCCCCCGGGAGGGGGCGAGCGGCTACACCTTC. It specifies CASSPREGASGYTF.

The CDR3 DNA reads TGTGCCAGCAGTTCGGCTAGCGTTACTCTCGAGCAGTACTTC. Residues: CASSSASVTLEQYF. The rearrangement links TRBV27 to TRBJ2-7; D is possibly TRBD2 (6 bases). Trimming left V 4 bases short and J 6 bases short, with 16 bases between. Germline assignment: CDR1 MNHEY and CDR2 SMNVEV (reference sequence). The CDR3 has 14 amino acids.

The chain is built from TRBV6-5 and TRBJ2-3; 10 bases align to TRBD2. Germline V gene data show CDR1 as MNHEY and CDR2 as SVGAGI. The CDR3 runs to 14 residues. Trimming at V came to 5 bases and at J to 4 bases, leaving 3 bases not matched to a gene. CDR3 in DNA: TGTGCCAGCAGTCTCCTAGCGGGAGCAGATACGCAGTATTTT. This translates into CASSLLAGADTQYF.

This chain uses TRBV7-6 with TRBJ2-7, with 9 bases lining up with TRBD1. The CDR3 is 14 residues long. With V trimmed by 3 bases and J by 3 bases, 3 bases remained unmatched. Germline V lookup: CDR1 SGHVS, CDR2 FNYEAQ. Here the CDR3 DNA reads TGTGCCAGCAGCTTGTGGACAGGGGACTACGAGCAGTACTTC. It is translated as CASSLWTGDYEQYF. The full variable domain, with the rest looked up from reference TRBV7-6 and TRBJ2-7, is GAGVSQSPRYKVTKRGQDVALRCDPISGHVSLYWYRQALGQGPEFLTYFNYEAQQDKSGLPNDRFSAERPEGSISTLTIQRTEQRDSAMYRCASSLWTGDYEQYFGPGTRLTVT.

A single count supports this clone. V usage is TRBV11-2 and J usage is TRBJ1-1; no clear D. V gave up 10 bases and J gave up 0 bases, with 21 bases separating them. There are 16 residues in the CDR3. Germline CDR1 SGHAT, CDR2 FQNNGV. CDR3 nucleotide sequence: TGTGCCATTGGGCCCTCTCTGGCCGTCATGAACACTGAAGCTTTCTTT. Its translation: CAIGPSLAVMNTEAFF.

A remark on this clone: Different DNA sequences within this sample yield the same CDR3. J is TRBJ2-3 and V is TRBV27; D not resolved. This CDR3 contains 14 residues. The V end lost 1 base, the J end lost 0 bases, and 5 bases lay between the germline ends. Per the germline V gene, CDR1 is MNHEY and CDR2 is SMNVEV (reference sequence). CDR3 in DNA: TGTGCCAGCAGTTTATTGGCTAGCACAGATACGCAGTATTTT. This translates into CASSLLASTDTQYF.

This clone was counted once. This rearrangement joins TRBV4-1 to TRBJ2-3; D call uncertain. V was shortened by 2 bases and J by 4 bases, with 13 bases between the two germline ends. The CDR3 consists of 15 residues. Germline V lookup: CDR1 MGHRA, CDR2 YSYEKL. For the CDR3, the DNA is TGCGCCAGCAGCCAATATAGCAACTCCCCAGATACGCAGTATTTT. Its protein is CASSQYSNSPDTQYF.

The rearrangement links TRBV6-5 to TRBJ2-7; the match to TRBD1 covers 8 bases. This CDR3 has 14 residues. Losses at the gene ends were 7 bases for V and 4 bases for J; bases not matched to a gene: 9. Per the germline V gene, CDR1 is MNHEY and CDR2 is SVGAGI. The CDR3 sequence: CASTLRTGFYEQYF. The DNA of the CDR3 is TGTGCCAGCACGCTGAGGACAGGGTTTTACGAGCAGTACTTC.

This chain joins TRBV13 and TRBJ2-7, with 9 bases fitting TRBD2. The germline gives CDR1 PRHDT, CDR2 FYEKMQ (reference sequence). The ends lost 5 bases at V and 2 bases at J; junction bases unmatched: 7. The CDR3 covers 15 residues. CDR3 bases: TGTGCCAGCAGCCTAACGCGGGAGGGTCCCTACGAGCAGTACTTC. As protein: CASSLTREGPYEQYF.

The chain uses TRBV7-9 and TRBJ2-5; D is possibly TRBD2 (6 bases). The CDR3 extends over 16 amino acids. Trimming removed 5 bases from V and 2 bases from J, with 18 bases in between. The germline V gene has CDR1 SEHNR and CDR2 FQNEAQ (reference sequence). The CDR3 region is CASSPLEAGSQETQYF. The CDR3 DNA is TGTGCCAGCAGCCCGCTGGAAGCGGGCTCACAAGAGACCCAGTACTTC.

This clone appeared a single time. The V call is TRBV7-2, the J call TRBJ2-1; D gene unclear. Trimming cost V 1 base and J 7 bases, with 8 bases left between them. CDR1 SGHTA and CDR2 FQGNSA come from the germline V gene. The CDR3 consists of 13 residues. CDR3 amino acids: CASSLVGINEQFF. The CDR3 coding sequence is TGTGCCAGCAGCTTAGTTGGGATAAATGAGCAGTTCTTC. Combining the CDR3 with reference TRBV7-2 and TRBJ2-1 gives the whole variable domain GAGVSQSPSNKVTEKGKDVELRCDPISGHTALYWYRQSLGQGLEFLIYFQGNSAPDKSGLPSDRFSAERTGGSVSTLTIQRTQQEDSAVYLCASSLVGINEQFFGPGTRLTVL.

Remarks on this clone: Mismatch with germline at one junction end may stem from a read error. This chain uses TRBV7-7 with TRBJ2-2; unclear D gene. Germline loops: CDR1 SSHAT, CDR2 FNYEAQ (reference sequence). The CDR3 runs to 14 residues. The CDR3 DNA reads TGTGCTAGCAGCCAAACATTGAACACCGGGGAGCTGTTTTTT. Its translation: CASSQTLNTGELFF. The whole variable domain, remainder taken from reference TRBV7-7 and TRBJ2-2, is GAGVSQSPRYKVTKRGQDVTLRCDPISSHATLYWYQQALGQGPEFLTYFNYEAQPDKSGLPSDRFSAERPEGSISTLTIQRTEQRDSAMYRCASSQTLNTGELFFGEGSRLTVL.

In DNA, the CDR3 is TGTGCCAGCAGCTCCCCTAGCCGGGAGACCCAGTACTTC. Its protein product is CASSSPSRETQYF. V gene TRBV7-9 combines with J gene TRBJ2-5; possible D gene TRBD2, 5 bases. V gave up 4 bases and J gave up 5 bases, with 11 bases separating them. CDR3 length: 13 amino acids. Germline lookup yields CDR1 SEHNR and CDR2 FQNEAQ (reference sequence).

For the CDR3, the DNA is TGTGCCAGCAGCTTGGGGGGGACAGGGACCTATGGCTACACCTTC. It encodes CASSLGGTGTYGYTF. The chain has TRBV5-8 and TRBJ1-2; TRBD1 matches 9 bases. There are 15 residues in the CDR3. CDR1 and CDR2 from the germline V gene are SGHTS and YDEGEE. Unmatched junction bases numbered 4, after V lost 0 bases and J lost 4 bases.

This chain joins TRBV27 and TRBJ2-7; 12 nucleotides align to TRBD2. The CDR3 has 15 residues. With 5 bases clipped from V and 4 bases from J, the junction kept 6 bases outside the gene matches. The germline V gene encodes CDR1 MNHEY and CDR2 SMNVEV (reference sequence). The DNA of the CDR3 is TGTGCCAGCAGTGATGGACTAGCGGGACCGTACGAGCAGTACTTC. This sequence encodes CASSDGLAGPYEQYF.

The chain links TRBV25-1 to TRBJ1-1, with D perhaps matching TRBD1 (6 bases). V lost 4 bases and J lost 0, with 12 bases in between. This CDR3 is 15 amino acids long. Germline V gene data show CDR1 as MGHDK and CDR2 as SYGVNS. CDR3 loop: CASSGGTNLNTEAFF. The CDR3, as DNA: TGTGCCAGCAGTGGAGGGACAAATTTGAACACTGAAGCTTTCTTT.

This CDR3 is CASSSINGQVPLTIQYF. In DNA, the CDR3 is TGTGCCAGCAGCTCCATCAACGGACAGGTGCCCTTAACCATTCAGTACTTC. The chain employs TRBV7-9 and TRBJ2-4; 7 bases map to TRBD1. CDR1 is SEHNR, CDR2 FQNEAQ, per germline (reference sequence). J was trimmed by 9 bases and V by 4 bases; bases with no gene match: 18. The CDR3 covers 17 residues.